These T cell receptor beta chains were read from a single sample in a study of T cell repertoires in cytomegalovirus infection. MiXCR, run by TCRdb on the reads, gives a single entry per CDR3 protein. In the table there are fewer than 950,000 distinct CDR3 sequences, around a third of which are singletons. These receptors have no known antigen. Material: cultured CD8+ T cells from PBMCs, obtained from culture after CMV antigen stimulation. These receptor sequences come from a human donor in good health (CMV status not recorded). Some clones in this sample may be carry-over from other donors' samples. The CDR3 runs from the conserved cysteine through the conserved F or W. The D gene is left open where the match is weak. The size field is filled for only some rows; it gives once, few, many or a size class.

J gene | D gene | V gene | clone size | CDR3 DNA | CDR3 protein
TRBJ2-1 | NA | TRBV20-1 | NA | TGCAGTGCTAGTACTCTCCACAATGAGCAGTTCTTC | CSASTLHNEQFF
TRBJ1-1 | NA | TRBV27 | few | TGTGCCAGCAGTTCTCCCTGGGACGTAGAGAACACTGAAGCTTTCTTT | CASSSPWDVENTEAFF
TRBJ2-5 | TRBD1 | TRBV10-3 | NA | TGTGCCATCAGTGAAGCCGACAGGGGTCAAGAGACCCAGTACTTC | CAISEADRGQETQYF
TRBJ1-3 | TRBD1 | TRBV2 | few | TGTGCCAGCATAGTTCCGGGACAGCCCTCTGGAAACACCATATATTTT | CASIVPGQPSGNTIYF
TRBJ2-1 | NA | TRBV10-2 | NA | TGCGCCAGCAGTGAGTCCCAGCAAATCGCCTACAATGAGCAGTTCTTC | CASSESQQIAYNEQFF
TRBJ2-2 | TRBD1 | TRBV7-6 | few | TGTGCCAGCAGCTTAGCGCTGAGACAGGGAAACACCGGGGAGCTGTTTTTT | CASSLALRQGNTGELFF
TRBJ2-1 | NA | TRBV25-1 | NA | TGTGCCAGCAGTGAAGGGGGGTATGAGCAGTTCTTC | CASSEGGYEQFF
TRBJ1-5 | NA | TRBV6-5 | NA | TGTGCCAGCAGTTACTCCCCTACCCAGCCCCAGCATTTT | CASSYSPTQPQHF
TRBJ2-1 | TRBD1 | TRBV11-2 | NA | TGTGCCAGTCAACAGGGGACCTACAATGAGCAGTTCTTC | CASQQGTYNEQFF
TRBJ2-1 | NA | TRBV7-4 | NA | TGTGCCGGCGAGGACACCCAAAACAATGAGCAGTTCTTC | CAGEDTQNNEQFF
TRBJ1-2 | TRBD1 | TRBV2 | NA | TGTGCCAGCAGTGATCCGCGGACAGGCCGGCATGGCTACACCTTC | CASSDPRTGRHGYTF
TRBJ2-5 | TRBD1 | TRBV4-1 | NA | TGCGCCAGCAGCCAGGTTCAGGGGGAGCAAGAGACCCAGTACTTC | CASSQVQGEQETQYF
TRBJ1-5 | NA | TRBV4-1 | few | TGCGCCAGCAGCCAAGTTTGGGCAGGGGATCAGCCCCAGCATTTT | CASSQVWAGDQPQHF
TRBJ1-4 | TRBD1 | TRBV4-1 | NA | TGCGCCAGCAGCCAAGGACAGGGGATGGGAGAAAAACTGTTTTTT | CASSQGQGMGEKLFF
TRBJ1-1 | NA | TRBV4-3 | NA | TGCGCCAGCAGCCTCAAGAGGGTGGGGAGCACTGAAGTTTTCTTT | CASSLKRVGSTEVFF
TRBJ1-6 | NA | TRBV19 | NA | TGTGCCAGTAGTATAGCCGAGGGTACACCCCTCCACTTT | CASSIAEGTPLHF
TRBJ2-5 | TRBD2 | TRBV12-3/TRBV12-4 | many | TGTGCCAGCAGTTTAATTGGACTAGCGGGGACAACTGAGGCCCAGTACTTC | CASSLIGLAGTTEAQYF
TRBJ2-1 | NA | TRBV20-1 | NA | TGCAGTGCCACCCAAGGTCGGGCCTACAATGAGCAGTTCTTC | CSATQGRAYNEQFF
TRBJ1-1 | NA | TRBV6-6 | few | TGTGCCACCGAGGGTCACACTGAAGCTTTCTTT | CATEGHTEAFF
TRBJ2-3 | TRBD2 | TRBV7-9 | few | TGTGCCAGCAGCGAATCGCTAGCGGGGGCTGGAGATACGCAGTATTTT | CASSESLAGAGDTQYF
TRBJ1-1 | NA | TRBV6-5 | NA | TGTGCCAGCAGTTACGGGGGGATGACTGAAGCTTTCTTT | CASSYGGMTEAFF
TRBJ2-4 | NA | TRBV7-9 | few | TGTGCCAGCAGCTTGATAGGTAATGACATTCAGTACTTC | CASSLIGNDIQYF
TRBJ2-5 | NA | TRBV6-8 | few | TGTGCCAGCAGTTACGTCGAGCCGCCGAAATGTCAGTACTTC | CASSYVEPPKCQYF
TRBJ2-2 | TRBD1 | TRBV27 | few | TGTGCCAGCAGTTTAGTGCAAACAGGGGGAGCCGGGGAGCTGTTTTTT | CASSLVQTGGAGELFF
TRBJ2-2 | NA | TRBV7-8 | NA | TGTGCCAGCAGCCCTTTCGGGAACACCGGGGAGCTGTTTTTT | CASSPFGNTGELFF
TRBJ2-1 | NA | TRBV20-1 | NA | TGCAGTGCTAGTGAAGGGGGAGCCTACAATGAGCAGTTCTTC | CSASEGGAYNEQFF
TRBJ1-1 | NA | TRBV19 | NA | TGTGCCAGTAGTATCGCCCAGTCGTTGAACACTGAAGCTTTCTTT | CASSIAQSLNTEAFF
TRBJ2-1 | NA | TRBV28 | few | TGTGCCAGCAGTTCCCCAGGGTGGAATTCGAATGAGCAGTTCTTC | CASSSPGWNSNEQFF
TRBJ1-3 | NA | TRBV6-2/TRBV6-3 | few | TGTGCCAGCAGTTACCAGAGGACTCATCGTGGCACCATATATTTT | CASSYQRTHRGTIYF
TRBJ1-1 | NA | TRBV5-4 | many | TGTGCCAGCAGCTTGTCAAGGGGTGAAGCTTTCTTT | CASSLSRGEAFF
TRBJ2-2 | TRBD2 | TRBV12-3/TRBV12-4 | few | TGTGCCAGCAGCCCTACTAGCGGAGTTGACGGGGAGCTGTTTTTT | CASSPTSGVDGELFF
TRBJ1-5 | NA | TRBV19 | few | TGTGCCAGTAGTTCCCTCCAAAATCAGCCCCAGCATTTT | CASSSLQNQPQHF
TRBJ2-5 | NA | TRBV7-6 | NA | TGTGCCGGCAGCTTAAATAGGGGAGGTGAGACCCAGTACTTC | CAGSLNRGGETQYF
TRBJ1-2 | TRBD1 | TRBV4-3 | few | TGCGCCAGCAGCCAAGGAGATTGGTACAGGGGACTTGGCTACACCTTC | CASSQGDWYRGLGYTF
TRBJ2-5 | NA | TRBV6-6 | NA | TGTGCCAGCAGCCCCCCGGTCTACCAAGAGACCCAGTACTTC | CASSPPVYQETQYF
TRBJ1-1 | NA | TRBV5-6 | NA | TGTGCCAGCCGGGTGGGGTACACTGAAGCTTTCTTT | CASRVGYTEAFF
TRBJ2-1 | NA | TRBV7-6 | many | TGTGCCAGCAGCGCGGGGAGCTCCTACAATGAGCAGTTCTTC | CASSAGSSYNEQFF